What follows are 23 T cell receptor beta chains derived from one specimen sequenced in a study of T cell responses to AZD1222 COVID-19 vaccine. This table comes from immunoSEQ multiplex PCR, and its TCRdb copy is limited to in-frame clones, with some not included. Of roughly 120,000 clones listed, about 90% are singletons. The source material was peripheral blood, sampled 28 days after the second AZD1222 dose. These receptors were taken from an adult who received the AZD1222 COVID-19 vaccine.

The rearrangement uses TRBV6-1 and TRBJ1-6; tentatively, D is TRBD1 (6 bases). Germline CDR1 reads MNHNS; CDR2 reads SASEGT. The V end was cut by 1 base, the J end by 10 bases, with 14 bases between. This CDR3 comprises 15 residues. The chain's CDR3 is CASSEVARGGSPLHF. The CDR3 DNA reads TGTGCCAGCAGTGAAGTTGCGCGAGGGGGGTCACCCCTCCACTTT.

The rearrangement joins TRBV15 to TRBJ1-5, with TRBD1 matching 7 bases. There are 12 residues in the CDR3. The ends lost 8 bases at V and 4 bases at J; junction bases unmatched: 2. Looked up from germline, CDR1 is LNHNV and CDR2 is YYDKDF (reference sequence). The CDR3, as DNA: TGTGCCACCGCAGGGGGAAATCAGCCCCAGCATTTT. It encodes CATAGGNQPQHF.

The chain employs TRBV18 and TRBJ2-6; possibly TRBD2 for D (6 bases). V lost 6 bases to trimming and J lost 0 bases, with 12 bases between them. The germline gives CDR1 KGHSH, CDR2 LQKENI. This CDR3 contains 16 residues. CDR3 region: CASSAGGSSGANVLTF. The CDR3 DNA follows: TGTGCCAGCTCCGCTGGGGGGAGCTCTGGGGCCAACGTCCTGACTTTC.

Worth noting for this clone: At the DNA level, this CDR3 is encoded by other sequences in the same sample as well. The chain is built from TRBV18 and TRBJ1-3; D is perhaps TRBD1 (5 bases). V shed 3 bases and J shed 0 bases, with 6 bases lying between them. The CDR3 is 14 residues long. CDR1 KGHSH and CDR2 LQKENI come from the germline V gene. The CDR3 coding sequence is TGTGCCAGCTCACCGCAGGGCTCTGGAAACACCATATATTTT. Its protein is CASSPQGSGNTIYF.

The chain uses TRBV24-1 and TRBJ1-1; 9 bases are a match to TRBD1. The junction had 5 bases not matched to a gene; V was cut back by 3 bases and J by 7 bases. Germline CDR1 and CDR2: KGHDR and SFDVKD. The CDR3 is made up of 14 amino acids. CDR3 DNA sequence: TGTGCCACCAGTGATACAGGGGGCGGTGGTGAAGCTTTCTTT. This codes for CATSDTGGGGEAFF.

The chain is built from TRBV28 and TRBJ2-2; D may be TRBD1 or TRBD2 (5 bases each). V was pared by 5 bases and J by 5 bases, with 15 bases between. CDR1 and CDR2 from the germline V gene are MDHEN and SYDVKM. The CDR3 spans 15 residues. CDR3 in amino acids: CASSRVGTPTGELFF. DNA of the CDR3: TGTGCCAGCAGTCGAGTAGGGACCCCGACCGGGGAGCTGTTTTTT.

The chain uses TRBV19 and TRBJ1-2, with 7 bases lining up with TRBD1. The germline CDR1 and CDR2 sequences are LNHDA and SQIVND (reference sequence). The V and J ends lost 5 bases and 8 bases, in that order; junction bases with no gene match: 14. The CDR3 sequence is 15 residues long. The DNA for the CDR3 is TGTGCCAGTAGTTCCGGGACAGCGCCACTATGGGGCTACACCTTC. Encoded protein: CASSSGTAPLWGYTF.

This chain joins TRBV27 and TRBJ2-7; D may be TRBD1 (6 bases). The CDR3 is 12 residues long. Trimming shortened V by 5 bases and J by 12 bases, and 17 bases separated the two germline ends. CDR1 MNHEY and CDR2 SMNVEV come from the germline V gene (reference sequence). CDR3 coding DNA: TGTGCCAGCAGTCCCCGACAGGTCCCTCTGTACTTC. Amino acid sequence: CASSPRQVPLYF.

CDR3 loop: CASGGGANEKLFF. Written as DNA, the CDR3 is TGTGCTAGTGGTGGGGGGGCGAATGAAAAACTGTTTTTT. The chain links TRBV12-5 to TRBJ1-4; D perhaps matches TRBD1 (6 bases). Germline loops: CDR1 LGHNT, CDR2 FRNRAP. CDR3 size: 13 residues. V was pared by 5 bases and J by 5 bases, with 9 bases between. Full variable domain (missing parts from reference TRBV12-5 and TRBJ1-4): DARVTQTPRHKVTEMGQEVTMRCQPILGHNTVFWYRQTMMQGLELLAYFRNRAPLDDSGMPKDRFSAEMPDATLATLKIQPSEPRDSAVYFCASGGGANEKLFFGSGTQLSVL.

The CDR3 here is CATSGEGDTGELFF. The DNA of the CDR3 is TGTGCCACCAGTGGGGAAGGGGACACCGGGGAGCTGTTTTTT. The chain joins TRBV24-1 to TRBJ2-2; D is perhaps TRBD1 (5 bases). Germline V lookup: CDR1 KGHDR, CDR2 SFDVKD. V gave up 5 bases and J gave up 3 bases, with 9 bases separating them. This CDR3 has 14 amino acids.

This chain connects TRBV5-5 to TRBJ2-2, with D maybe TRBD2 (5 bases). Per the germline V gene, CDR1 is SGHKS and CDR2 is YYEKEE (reference sequence). This CDR3 region has 14 residues. Trimming pared 5 bases from V and 5 bases from J, leaving 13 bases between. The CDR3 protein is CASSTGIPTGELFF. In DNA form, the CDR3 reads TGTGCCAGCAGTACGGGAATTCCGACCGGGGAGCTGTTTTTT.

The chain has TRBV4-1 and TRBJ1-5; 7 nucleotides align to TRBD1. Germline trimming cut 4 bases from V and 8 bases from J; bases unmatched to any gene: 8. Germline values: CDR1 MGHRA, CDR2 YSYEKL. The CDR3 extends over 14 amino acids. The CDR3 region has the DNA TGCGCCAGCAGCCTAACAGGGGACAGCGAGCCCCAGCATTTT. Translating gives CASSLTGDSEPQHF.

This clone was seen just once. The chain carries TRBV7-9 and TRBJ1-1; D not resolved. CDR3 length equals 13 residues. CDR1 is SEHNR and CDR2 is FQNEAQ in the germline V gene (reference sequence). Trimming pared 5 bases from V and 1 base from J, leaving 8 bases between. The CDR3 reads CASSNLGNTEAFF. DNA for the CDR3: TGTGCCAGCAGCAACCTTGGGAACACTGAAGCTTTCTTT.

The chain is built from TRBV7-6 and TRBJ1-2; D may be TRBD1 (5 bases). This CDR3 region has 14 residues. Germline CDR1 reads SGHVS; CDR2 reads FNYEAQ. V was shortened by 4 bases and J by 8 bases, with 17 bases between the two germline ends. In nucleotides, the CDR3 is TGTGCCAGCAGCTCCAATCAGGGTTTTGGCGGCTACACCTTC. It translates to CASSSNQGFGGYTF.

V gene TRBV25-1 combines with J gene TRBJ1-5; the match to TRBD1 covers 7 bases. This CDR3 has 16 amino acids. J was trimmed by 5 bases and V by 6 bases; bases with no gene match: 13. Germline-derived CDR1 and CDR2 are MGHDK and SYGVNS. This chain's CDR3 is CASRKGRGRLDQPQHF. DNA of the CDR3: TGTGCCAGCAGGAAAGGTAGGGGGCGGCTAGATCAGCCCCAGCATTTT.

In this sample, this clone is medium-sized. The rearrangement joins TRBV11-2 to TRBJ2-7; D gene uncertain. The CDR3 is 11 residues long. Germline V gene lookup returns CDR1 SGHAT and CDR2 FQNNGV. Deletions cut 5 bases from V and 0 bases from J, with 2 bases between. The CDR3 nucleotides are TGTGCCAGCAGCGACTCCTACGAGCAGTACTTC. Translation gives CASSDSYEQYF.

This chain joins TRBV4-3 and TRBJ2-2; 8 nucleotides align to TRBD1. The CDR3 has 13 amino acids. Per the germline V gene, CDR1 is LGHNA and CDR2 is YSLEER. V lost 3 bases and J lost 6; bases outside the gene matches: 0. CDR3 in DNA: TGCGCCAGCAGCCAGGACAGGGCCGGGGAGCTGTTTTTT. It specifies CASSQDRAGELFF.

This chain uses TRBV23-1 with TRBJ1-3; 7 bases match TRBD1. TRBV23-1 qualifies as an ORF whose function is uncertain. J lost 2 bases, V lost 2 bases, and 6 bases had no gene match. This CDR3 has 16 amino acids. The CDR3 loop is CASSQPDRDPGNTIYF. The CDR3 DNA is TGCGCCAGCAGTCAACCCGACAGGGACCCTGGAAACACCATATATTTT.

The rearrangement uses TRBV15 and TRBJ2-3; tentatively, D is TRBD2 (6 bases). The CDR3 sequence is 14 residues long. Trimming pared 3 bases from V and 3 bases from J, leaving 10 bases between. The germline V gene has CDR1 LNHNV and CDR2 YYDKDF (reference sequence). Here the CDR3 reads CATSRRAGTDTQYF. The CDR3 DNA reads as TGTGCCACCAGCAGGAGGGCGGGAACAGATACGCAGTATTTT.

The rearrangement links TRBV4-2 to TRBJ1-5, with D possibly TRBD1 on 6 matching bases. Trimming removed 3 bases at V and 10 bases at J, with 13 bases between. The V gene's germline CDR1 is LGHNA and CDR2 YNFKEQ. CDR3 length equals 13 residues. The CDR3 coding sequence is TGTGCCAGCAGCCAGGTTCAGGGGCAACCCCAGCATTTT. Encoded protein: CASSQVQGQPQHF.

The J gene is TRBJ1-1, the V gene TRBV30; 10 bases are a match to TRBD1. The CDR3 is 14 amino acids. V was clipped by 1 base and J by 3 bases; unmatched bases: 2. The V gene's germline CDR1 is GTSNPN and CDR2 SVGIG (reference sequence). In DNA form, the CDR3 reads TGTGCCTGGAGTGGGACAGGGGGATACACTGAAGCTTTCTTT. This translates into CAWSGTGGYTEAFF. The full variable domain, rest sourced from reference TRBV30 and TRBJ1-1, is SQTIHQWPATLVQPVGSPLSLECTVEGTSNPNLYWYRQAAGRGLQLLFYSVGIGQISSEVPQNLSASRPQDRQFILSSKKLLLSDSGFYLCAWSGTGGYTEAFFGQGTRLTVV.

The rearrangement uses TRBV14 and TRBJ2-7; 12 bases line up with TRBD2. The CDR3 contains 15 residues. The junction had 6 bases not matched to a gene; V was cut back by 6 bases and J by 3 bases. Per the germline V gene, CDR1 is SGHDN and CDR2 is FVKESK. In nucleotides, the CDR3 is TGTGCCAGCAGGAAGACTAGCGGGAGTTACTACGAGCAGTACTTC. Protein sequence: CASRKTSGSYYEQYF.

Notes on this clone: The same CDR3 also results from other DNA sequences found in this sample. The chain employs TRBV7-9 and TRBJ2-7, with D uncertain. Trimming stripped 1 base from V and 3 bases from J, with 4 bases between. Germline V CDR1 and CDR2: SEHNR, FQNEAQ (reference sequence). This CDR3 region has 12 residues. CDR3 region: CASSLGSYEQYF. CDR3 sequence (DNA): TGTGCCAGCAGCTTAGGGAGCTACGAGCAGTACTTC.